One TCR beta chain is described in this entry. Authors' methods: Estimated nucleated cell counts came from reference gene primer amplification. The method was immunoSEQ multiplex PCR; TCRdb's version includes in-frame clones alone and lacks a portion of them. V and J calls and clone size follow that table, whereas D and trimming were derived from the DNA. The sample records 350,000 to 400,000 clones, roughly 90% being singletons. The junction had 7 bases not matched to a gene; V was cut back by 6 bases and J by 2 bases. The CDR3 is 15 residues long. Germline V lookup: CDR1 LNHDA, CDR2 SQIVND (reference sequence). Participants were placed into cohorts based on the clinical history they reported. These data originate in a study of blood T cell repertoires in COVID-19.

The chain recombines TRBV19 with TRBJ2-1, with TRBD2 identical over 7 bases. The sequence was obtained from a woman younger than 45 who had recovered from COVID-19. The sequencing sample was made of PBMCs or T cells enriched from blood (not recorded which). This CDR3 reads CASSGSSGTYNEQFF. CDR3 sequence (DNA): TGTGCCAGTAGCGGGTCTAGCGGAACCTACAATGAGCAGTTCTTC. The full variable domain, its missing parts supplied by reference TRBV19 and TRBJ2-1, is DGGITQSPKYLFRKEGQNVTLSCEQNLNHDAMYWYRQDPGQGLRLIYYSQIVNDFQKGDIAEGYSVSREKKESFPLTVTSAQKNPTAFYLCASSGSSGTYNEQFFGPGTRLTVL.